The sequence of this TCR beta chain was determined in a study of PD-1 blockade in classical Hodgkin lymphoma. V lost 4 bases, J lost 3 bases, and 10 bases lay in between. Germline values: CDR1 SQVTM, CDR2 ANQGSEA. The CDR3 has 12 amino acids. TCRdb's table, derived via immunoSEQ multiplex PCR, lists solely in-frame clones and lacks some. The sample has about 18,000 clones; roughly 65% are singletons. As to time point: cycle 4 day 1 (C4D1), after five to seven weeks of nivolumab. Each patient relapsed following autologous stem cell transplantation, and prior brentuximab vedotin exposure differed. Isolation of CD4+ T cells from thawed PBMCs was performed by magnetic negative selection.

The sequence derives from a human donor with classical Hodgkin lymphoma. Sequenced here: CD4+ T cells from blood, sampled before the fourth cycle of nivolumab. The chain uses TRBV29-1 and TRBJ2-7, with D perhaps TRBD1 (5 bases). CDR3 residues: CSVGQGDYEQYF. The CDR3 bases are TGCAGCGTTGGGCAGGGTGACTACGAGCAGTACTTC.